Following are 2 T cell receptor beta chains from one sample sequenced in a study of vaccination and CD4 T cells after COVID-19. An Oncomine TCR Beta short-read assay was used to sequence the DNA from cultured CD4+ T cells. Via MiXCR, TCRdb re-called the PCR reads, giving one row per CDR3 protein. The data hold 20,000 to 30,000 distinct CDR3 sequences, with about 40% observed a single time. No antigen is known for these receptors. Indicated time point: late sampling 161 to 241 days after vaccination in a few convalescent patients. As for treatment: roughly 11-day PBMC culture with coronavirus spike peptide pools or control peptides (ViraFEST assay). The sequencing used CD4+ T cells from blood, cultured in vitro, collected about 7 months after SARS-CoV-2 vaccination. These receptors were taken from a human donor who had recovered from COVID-19.

J is TRBJ2-7 and V is TRBV29-1; possible D gene TRBD1, 6 bases. CDR3 length: 13 residues. CDR1 is SQVTM, CDR2 ANQGSEA, per germline. V gave up 3 bases and J gave up 2 bases, with 11 bases separating them. The CDR3 nucleotides read TGCAGCGTTGAGCCGGACAGTCCCTACGAGCAGTACTTC. This gives the protein CSVEPDSPYEQYF.

This clonotype was counted a few times. V and J are TRBV7-2 and TRBJ2-5; 9 positions agree with TRBD2. V lost 2 bases, J lost 5 bases, and 15 bases stayed unmatched. CDR1 and CDR2 from the germline V gene are SGHTA and FQGNSA. The CDR3 extends over 18 amino acids. CDR3 nucleotide sequence: TGTGCCAGCAGCTTAAGCGATCGGGGGACTAGCAGTCCCGAGACCCAGTACTTC. Residues: CASSLSDRGTSSPETQYF.